The clone carrying this T cell receptor beta chain was seen just once. Antigen: not known. Germline CDR1 reads KGHDR; CDR2 reads SFDVKD. The CDR3 length is 14 residues. V was trimmed by 0 bases and J by 13 bases, leaving 15 bases between them. TCRdb's copy holds only in-frame clones and misses some; the assay was immunoSEQ multiplex PCR. Among more than 150,000 clones listed, 90% were seen once. This entry belongs to a study of T cell responses to AZD1222 COVID-19 vaccine. Study findings and constraints: Clonal diversity was possibly underestimated; the donors were predominantly white British and more often female.

Here the sequenced sample was peripheral blood, taken 28 days after the second AZD1222 dose. The sequence was obtained from an adult who received the AZD1222 COVID-19 vaccine. V usage is TRBV24-1 and J usage is TRBJ2-1; TRBD1 might be the D (7 bases). This chain's CDR3 is CATSDLQEGAKQFF. CDR3 in DNA: TGTGCCACCAGTGATTTGCAGGAGGGGGCGAAACAGTTCTTC.